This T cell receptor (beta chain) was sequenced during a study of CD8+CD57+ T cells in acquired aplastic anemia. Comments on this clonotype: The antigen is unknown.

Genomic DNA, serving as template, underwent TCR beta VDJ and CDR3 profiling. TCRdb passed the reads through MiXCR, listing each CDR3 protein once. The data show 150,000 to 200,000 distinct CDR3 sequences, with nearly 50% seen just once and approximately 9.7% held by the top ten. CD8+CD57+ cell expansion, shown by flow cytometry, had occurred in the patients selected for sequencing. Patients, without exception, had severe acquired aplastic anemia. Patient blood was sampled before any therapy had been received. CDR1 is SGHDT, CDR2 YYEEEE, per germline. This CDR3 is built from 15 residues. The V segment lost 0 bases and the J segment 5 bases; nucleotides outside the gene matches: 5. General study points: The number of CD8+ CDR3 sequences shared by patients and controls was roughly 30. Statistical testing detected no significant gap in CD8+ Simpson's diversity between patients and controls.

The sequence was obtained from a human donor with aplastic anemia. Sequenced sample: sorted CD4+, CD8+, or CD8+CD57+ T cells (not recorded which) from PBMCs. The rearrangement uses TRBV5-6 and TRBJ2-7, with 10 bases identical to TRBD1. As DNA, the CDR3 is TGTGCCAGCAGCTTGGCCGGGACAGGGGTAGACGAGCAGTACTTC. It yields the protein CASSLAGTGVDEQYF.